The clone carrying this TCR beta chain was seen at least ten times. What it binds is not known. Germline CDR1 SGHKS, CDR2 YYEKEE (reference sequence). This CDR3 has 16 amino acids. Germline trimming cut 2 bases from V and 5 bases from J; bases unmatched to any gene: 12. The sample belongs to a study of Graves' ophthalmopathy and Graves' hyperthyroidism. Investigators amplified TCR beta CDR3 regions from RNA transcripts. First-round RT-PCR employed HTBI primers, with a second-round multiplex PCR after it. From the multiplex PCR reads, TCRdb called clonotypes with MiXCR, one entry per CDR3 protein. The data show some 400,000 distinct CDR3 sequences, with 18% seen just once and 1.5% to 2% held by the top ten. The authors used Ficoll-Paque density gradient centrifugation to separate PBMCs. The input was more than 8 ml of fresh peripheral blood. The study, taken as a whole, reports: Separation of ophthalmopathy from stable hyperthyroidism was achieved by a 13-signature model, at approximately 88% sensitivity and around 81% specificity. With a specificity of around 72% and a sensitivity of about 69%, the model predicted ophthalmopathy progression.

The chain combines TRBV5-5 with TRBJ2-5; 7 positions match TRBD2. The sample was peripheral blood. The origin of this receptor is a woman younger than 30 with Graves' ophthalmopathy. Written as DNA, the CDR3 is TGTGCCAGCAGCTTTGGGACTACCCCCGCGTTGGAGACCCAGTACTTC. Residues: CASSFGTTPALETQYF. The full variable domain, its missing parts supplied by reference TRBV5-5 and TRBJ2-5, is DAGVTQSPTHLIKTRGQQVTLRCSPISGHKSVSWYQQVLGQGPQFIFQYYEKEERGRGNFPDRFSARQFPNYSSELNVNALLLGDSALYLCASSFGTTPALETQYFGPGTRLLVL.